These 22 T cell receptor beta chains were sequenced from one sample in a study of T cells in Graves' hyperthyroidism and ophthalmopathy. Amplification yielded TCR beta CDR3 regions, with RNA transcripts as the source. The HTBI primer set served for first-round RT-PCR of the TCR CDR3. MiXCR, run by TCRdb on the multiplex PCR reads, gives a single entry per CDR3 protein. The data show about 700,000 distinct CDR3 sequences, just under 45% seen once. The sample was peripheral blood or thyroid tissue (not recorded which). These TCRs come from an adult man with Graves' disease, either hyperthyroidism or ophthalmopathy (not recorded which).

This clonotype was counted many times. The chain combines TRBV2 with TRBJ1-1; no clear D. CDR3 length equals 16 residues. Trimming cost V 0 bases and J 3 bases, with 14 bases left between them. In germline, CDR1 is SNHLY, CDR2 FYNNEI. CDR3 bases: TGTGCCAGCAGTGAAGCGCTACGGGTCCGGGACACTGAAGCTTTCTTT. This translates into CASSEALRVRDTEAFF.

This clonotype was picked up a small number of times. The chain joins TRBV20-1 to TRBJ1-5; TRBD1 is a possible D gene (6 bases). V dropped 3 bases and J dropped 7 bases, with 16 bases sitting between them. This CDR3 has 14 amino acids. Per the germline V gene, CDR1 is DFQATT and CDR2 is SNEGSKA (reference sequence). The CDR3: CSARVQGRSQPQHF. In DNA, the CDR3 is TGCAGTGCTAGGGTCCAGGGGCGTTCGCAGCCCCAGCATTTT.

This clonotype was seen only a few times. The chain carries TRBV12-3 or TRBV12-4 and TRBJ2-5; no reliable D call. The CDR3 length is 12 residues. V was shortened by 6 bases and J by 5 bases, with 10 bases between the two germline ends. Written as DNA, the CDR3 is TGTGCCAGCAGGCCGGGTCAGGAGACCCAGTACTTC. It codes for CASRPGQETQYF.

This clonotype appeared a single time. This clone may be a read error of a much larger clone one base away. The chain has TRBV29-1 and TRBJ2-5; D uncertain. The V and J ends lost 4 bases and 4 bases respectively, with 4 bases between them. This CDR3 region has 10 residues. CDR1 is SQVTM and CDR2 is ANQGSEA in the germline V gene. The CDR3 loop reads CSVVAETQYF. CDR3 sequence (DNA): TGCAGCGTTGTGGCAGAGACCCAGTACTTC.

The chain uses TRBV10-3 and TRBJ2-5, with 7 bases matching TRBD1. Per the germline V gene, CDR1 is ENHRY and CDR2 is SYGVKD. The CDR3 totals 13 residues. Trimming took 11 bases from V and 5 from J; bases not matched to a gene: 11. The CDR3 here is CAGRTGVGETQYF. The DNA for the CDR3 is TGTGCCGGTAGAACAGGGGTTGGGGAGACCCAGTACTTC.

This clonotype came up a few times. The chain recombines TRBV7-9 with TRBJ1-2; 7 positions agree with TRBD1. CDR3 size: 15 residues. After removal of 3 bases from V and 1 base from J, the junction contained 5 bases not matched to a gene. Germline values: CDR1 SEHNR, CDR2 FQNEAQ (reference sequence). This chain's CDR3 is CASSLGQPVNYGYTF. The CDR3 DNA sequence: TGTGCCAGCAGCTTGGGACAGCCGGTTAACTATGGCTACACCTTC.

J is TRBJ1-2 and V is TRBV7-9, with D maybe TRBD1 (5 bases). The germline CDR1 and CDR2 sequences are SEHNR and FQNEAQ (reference sequence). This CDR3 has 16 residues. V gave up 5 bases and J gave up 2 bases, with 18 bases separating them. The CDR3 reads CASSMGLAGGNYGYTF. The CDR3 nucleotides are TGTGCCAGCAGCATGGGACTAGCGGGAGGGAACTATGGCTACACCTTC.

Points on this clonotype: A junction end diverges from the germline sequence, so it may reflect a read error. V gene TRBV20-1 combines with J gene TRBJ2-5; D uncertain. The germline V gene has CDR1 DFQATT and CDR2 SNEGSKA (reference sequence). CDR3 length: 12 amino acids. The CDR3 DNA reads as TGCAGTGCTTGGCTTAATCAAGAGTCCCAGTACTTC. Protein product: CSAWLNQESQYF.

This clonotype was seen at least ten times. This chain joins TRBV10-1 and TRBJ2-7; D not resolved. CDR1 WNHNN and CDR2 SYGVQD come from the germline V gene (reference sequence). Trimming cost V 0 bases and J 7 bases, with 13 bases left between them. The CDR3 contains 14 residues. The CDR3 DNA sequence: TGCGCCAGCAGTGAGTCCGGTGGAGTGGGAGAGCAGTACTTC. Translating gives CASSESGGVGEQYF.

The genes are TRBV9 and TRBJ1-6; D gene ambiguous. This CDR3 region has 14 residues. Germline V gene data show CDR1 as SGDLS and CDR2 as YYNGEE. The ends were cut back, 2 bases at V and 7 bases at J, with 10 bases in the middle. The chain's CDR3 is CASSVKDGNSPLHF. Here the CDR3 DNA reads TGTGCCAGCAGCGTTAAGGACGGAAATTCACCCCTCCACTTT.

The chain combines TRBV7-6 with TRBJ2-3; D call uncertain. Germline values: CDR1 SGHVS, CDR2 FNYEAQ. The CDR3 sequence is 14 residues long. The germline V and J ends were trimmed by 5 bases and 0 bases, with 9 bases remaining between them. CDR3 region: CASSLPLSTDTQYF. CDR3 DNA sequence: TGTGCCAGCAGCCTACCTCTTAGCACAGATACGCAGTATTTT.

The chain links TRBV29-1 to TRBJ1-1, with TRBD1 as a possible D gene (5 bases). V lost 3 bases and J 1 base, leaving 9 bases between the germline ends. The CDR3 totals 13 residues. Germline V gene data show CDR1 as SQVTM and CDR2 as ANQGSEA. This chain's CDR3 is CSVDGHSNTEAFF. The CDR3 nucleotides read TGCAGCGTTGATGGACATTCGAACACTGAAGCTTTCTTT.

This clonotype was seen many times. The chain has TRBV7-2 and TRBJ2-7; D perhaps matches TRBD1 (6 bases). Germline V gene lookup returns CDR1 SGHTA and CDR2 FQGNSA. Trimming took 5 bases from V and 3 from J, leaving 14 bases between them. The CDR3 is 14 amino acids. CDR3 nucleotide sequence: TGTGCCAGCAGCCGTCAGGGACAAGGCTACGAGCAGTACTTC. This encodes CASSRQGQGYEQYF.

The sample holds a few counts of this clonotype. The V and J genes are TRBV12-3 or TRBV12-4 and TRBJ1-1; D call uncertain. The length of the CDR3 is 13 residues. Trimming pared 4 bases from V and 0 bases from J, leaving 6 bases between. The CDR3: CASSYVLNTEAFF. The CDR3 nucleotides read TGTGCCAGCAGTTACGTCTTGAACACTGAAGCTTTCTTT.

This clonotype was seen more than once but under ten times. The genes are TRBV7-9 and TRBJ1-4; 7 positions match TRBD1. J was trimmed by 5 bases and V by 5 bases; bases with no gene match: 14. The CDR3 extends over 17 amino acids. Germline V gene sequence: CDR1 SEHNR, CDR2 FQNEAQ (reference sequence). As DNA, the CDR3 is TGTGCCAGCAGCCCGCATTGGACGACAGGGAAGAATGAAAAACTGTTTTTT. Its translation is CASSPHWTTGKNEKLFF.

This clonotype was detected a few times. The chain joins TRBV19 to TRBJ1-6, with 7 bases aligning to TRBD1. V gave up 4 bases and J gave up 11 bases; unmatched junction bases: 11. The CDR3 extends over 15 amino acids. Per germline, CDR1 LNHDA and CDR2 SQIVND (reference sequence). CDR3 in amino acids: CASSTPGQPRAPLHF. CDR3 nucleotides: TGTGCCAGTAGTACCCCGGGACAGCCCAGGGCACCCCTCCACTTT. The whole variable domain, filled in from reference TRBV19 and TRBJ1-6, reads DGGITQSPKYLFRKEGQNVTLSCEQNLNHDAMYWYRQDPGQGLRLIYYSQIVNDFQKGDIAEGYSVSREKKESFPLTVTSAQKNPTAFYLCASSTPGQPRAPLHFGNGTRLTVT.

This clonotype was seen only a few times. The chain joins TRBV7-2 to TRBJ1-2; weak D call: TRBD1 (5 bases). This CDR3 contains 15 residues. V lost 4 bases and J lost 8, with 20 bases in between. Germline assignment: CDR1 SGHTA and CDR2 FQGNSA. The DNA of the CDR3 is TGTGCCAGCAGCTCAGAGACCGGGACGAGCCCCGGCTACACCTTC. This encodes CASSSETGTSPGYTF.

The chain has TRBV6-5 and TRBJ1-6; tentatively, D is TRBD1 (5 bases). V gave up 4 bases and J gave up 6 bases, with 13 bases separating them. Germline-derived CDR1 and CDR2 are MNHEY and SVGAGI. This CDR3 is 15 amino acids long. CDR3 nucleotides: TGTGCCAGCAGTTTATCAGGGCACCCTAATTCACCCCTCCACTTT. It codes for CASSLSGHPNSPLHF.

This clonotype was seen a few times. The chain recombines TRBV2 with TRBJ2-6; 8 positions agree with TRBD1. The CDR3 sequence is 17 residues long. Per the germline V gene, CDR1 is SNHLY and CDR2 is FYNNEI. The junction had 8 bases not matched to a gene; V was cut back by 5 bases and J by 2 bases. DNA for the CDR3: TGTGCCAGCAGTCCCGGACAGGGAGCAGCTGGGGCCAACGTCCTGACTTTC. Translation gives CASSPGQGAAGANVLTF.

Here the CDR3 DNA reads TGTGCTCCGATGGGAGGCCCCAATCAGCCCCAGCATTTT. It codes for CAPMGGPNQPQHF. The rearrangement joins TRBV10-3 to TRBJ1-5; D gene ambiguous. The germline gives CDR1 ENHRY, CDR2 SYGVKD. This CDR3 contains 13 residues.

This chain joins TRBV5-1 and TRBJ2-5, with TRBD2 matching over 13 bases. This CDR3 is 19 amino acids long. With 0 bases clipped from V and 2 bases from J, the junction kept 10 bases outside the gene matches. The germline V gene encodes CDR1 SGHRS and CDR2 YFSETQ. The CDR3 sequence is CASSLASGLAGVWQETQYF. The CDR3 DNA follows: TGCGCCAGCAGCTTGGCTTCAGGACTAGCGGGAGTATGGCAAGAGACCCAGTACTTC.

This rearrangement joins TRBV2 to TRBJ1-5, with D hard to call. The CDR3 contains 14 residues. V gave up 5 bases and J gave up 7 bases, with 15 bases separating them. Germline assignment: CDR1 SNHLY and CDR2 FYNNEI. CDR3 in amino acids: CASSLYRAQQPQHF. The DNA of the CDR3 is TGTGCCAGCAGTTTATATAGGGCGCAACAGCCCCAGCATTTT.